This TCR beta chain emerged from a study of CD8+ T cells in alopecia areata. Study context: Patients in the treated group were given tofacitinib by mouth, 5 to 10 mg twice a day. It was 6 to 18 months of tofacitinib, and then there were 6 months off drug. Study results and caveats: Scalp lesions, especially in alopecia totalis/universalis, had higher clonality than normal scalp.

The length of the CDR3 is 14 residues. CDR1 is GTSNPN, CDR2 SVGIG, per germline (reference sequence). Trimming left V 4 bases short and J 5 bases short, with 17 bases between. A remark on this clone: What it binds is unknown.

cDNA reverse transcribed from extracted RNA served as the sequencing template. Profiling relied on immunoSEQ multiplex PCR, and the TCRdb table lists in-frame clones only, not all of them. In the table there are fewer than 250,000 clones, 50% to 60% of which are singletons. Peripheral blood and lesional scalp punch biopsies came from alopecia areata patients. V is TRBV30 and J is TRBJ2-5, with D possibly called TRBD1 or TRBD2 (5 bases each). This sequence was found in a human donor with alopecia areata. Material: CD4+ T cells sorted from blood, obtained at week 0. Written as DNA, the CDR3 is TGTGCCTGGACTCCACTGGGGGAGAGGGAGACCCAGTACTTC. Translating it yields CAWTPLGERETQYF. Looking up the rest from reference TRBV30 and TRBJ2-5 gives the full variable domain: SQTIHQWPATLVQPVGSPLSLECTVEGTSNPNLYWYRQAAGRGLQLLFYSVGIGQISSEVPQNLSASRPQDRQFILSSKKLLLSDSGFYLCAWTPLGERETQYFGPGTRLLVL.